Presented here are 26 T cell receptor beta chains from one specimen sequenced in a study of tumor and adjacent non-tumor tissue in lung cancer. No cell sorting was done before RNA was extracted from the tissue. The library came from three nested PCR rounds adapted from ARM-PCR protocols. One entry per CDR3 protein, called by TCRdb with MiXCR from the multiplex PCR reads. This table has just over 200,000 distinct CDR3 sequences, roughly 70% appearing once. The sample comprised lung tumor tissue. The receptors derive from a man in his 60s with non-small cell lung cancer.

The rearrangement links TRBV29-1 to TRBJ1-1; TRBD1 aligns across 9 bases. CDR1 is SQVTM and CDR2 is ANQGSEA in the germline V gene. V shed 3 bases and J 5 bases; nucleotides not matched to a gene: 10. The CDR3 loop spans 15 amino acids. CDR3 residues: CSVERQGVRGTEAFF. In DNA, the CDR3 is TGCAGCGTTGAGAGACAGGGGGTAAGAGGAACTGAAGCTTTCTTT.

This clonotype was recorded once. The CDR3 DNA follows: TGCAGTGCTAGAGTCGGACAGGCAGGGTATGAAAAACTGTTTTTT. Its translation is CSARVGQAGYEKLFF. This chain connects TRBV20-1 to TRBJ1-4, with 7 bases identical to TRBD1. Germline V CDR1 and CDR2: DFQATT, SNEGSKA (reference sequence). V shed 1 base, J shed 6 bases, and the junction held 8 bases outside the gene matches. The CDR3 consists of 15 residues.

The sample holds one count of this clonotype. Sequence at one end of the junction differs from germline and may be a read error. The V call is TRBV6-2 or TRBV6-3, the J call TRBJ2-1; perhaps D is TRBD1 or TRBD2 (6 bases each). Looked up from germline, CDR1 is MNHEY and CDR2 is SVGEGT. The CDR3 covers 15 residues. Written as DNA, the CDR3 is TGTGCCAGCAGTCAATACAGGGACTCCTACAATGAACAGTTCTTC. It codes for CASSQYRDSYNEQFF.

In its sample, this clonotype was seen once. The junction does not match germline at one end; this may be a read error. V and J are TRBV4-2 and TRBJ1-2; possibly TRBD1 for D (6 bases). There are 13 residues in the CDR3. CDR1 is LGHNA, CDR2 YNFKEQ, per germline. In nucleotides, the CDR3 is TGTGCCAGCAGACCAACAGGGACCTATGGTTACACCTTC. It encodes CASRPTGTYGYTF.

Written as DNA, the CDR3 is TGCGCCAGCAGTATCGGGACGAGGGGCAATCAGCCCCAGCATTTT. Protein: CASSIGTRGNQPQHF. The V call is TRBV10-2, the J call TRBJ1-5, with D perhaps matching TRBD1 (5 bases). The CDR3 extends over 15 amino acids. Trimming cost V 5 bases and J 2 bases, with 13 bases left between them. From germline, CDR1 is WSHSY and CDR2 SAAADI.

This clonotype was observed a handful of times. The chain employs TRBV4-2 and TRBJ1-5, with 9 bases aligning to TRBD1. The CDR3 covers 15 residues. From germline, CDR1 is LGHNA and CDR2 YNFKEQ. With 3 bases clipped from V and 0 bases from J, the junction kept 0 bases outside the gene matches. The CDR3 here is CASSQGQGSNQPQHF. The CDR3 nucleotides are TGTGCCAGCAGCCAGGGACAGGGTAGCAATCAGCCCCAGCATTTT.

Turning to this clonotype: At one of its ends the junction is not consistent with the germline gene, which may arise from a read error. The gene calls are TRBV29-1 and TRBJ1-5; maybe TRBD1 (5 bases). This CDR3 comprises 14 residues. From germline, CDR1 is SQVTM and CDR2 ANQGSEA. DNA of the CDR3: TGCAGCGTTGCGGGGGGGGTTGGCAATCATCCCCAGCATTTT. Translating it yields CSVAGGVGNHPQHF.

In the case of this clonotype: One end of the junction varies from germline; a read error may be responsible. The chain combines TRBV6-9 with TRBJ1-3; D gene unclear. CDR1 and CDR2 from the germline V gene are MNHGY and SVAAGI. This CDR3 comprises 14 residues. CDR3 region: CTSSSQRSGNTIYF. CDR3 nucleotide sequence: TGTACCAGCAGTTCACAACGGTCTGGAAACACCATATATTTT.

A word on this clonotype: Germline and junction disagree at one end, which may indicate a read error. The chain combines TRBV29-1 with TRBJ2-7, with D possibly matching TRBD1 (6 bases). CDR1 is SQVTM, CDR2 ANQGSEA, per germline. CDR3 size: 16 residues. The CDR3 nucleotides are TGCAGCGTTCAAACCCGGACAGAGGGTGAAGAAAACGAGCAATACTTC. Translating it yields CSVQTRTEGEENEQYF.

The gene calls are TRBV20-1 and TRBJ2-3; 9 bases line up with TRBD2. Germline V lookup: CDR1 DFQATT, CDR2 SNEGSKA (reference sequence). V was clipped by 4 bases and J by 0 bases; unmatched bases: 14. There are 18 residues in the CDR3. CDR3 DNA sequence: TGCAGTGCTATCTCCCTTAGCGGGAGCCTGCGCAGCACAGATACGCAGTATTTT. Residues: CSAISLSGSLRSTDTQYF.

J is TRBJ2-1 and V is TRBV29-1; either TRBD1 or TRBD2 may supply D (5 bases each). V was trimmed by 4 bases and J by 10 bases, leaving 14 bases between them. Germline V gene sequence: CDR1 SQVTM, CDR2 ANQGSEA. The CDR3 length is 12 residues. CDR3: CSVARETEEQFF. The CDR3 DNA reads as TGCAGCGTTGCCAGGGAGACAGAAGAGCAGTTCTTC.

Remarks on this clonotype: At one end the junction does not follow the germline gene, possibly because of a read error. CDR3 amino acids: CASMPHGGASHLHF. The CDR3 nucleotides read TGTGCCAGCATGCCCCATGGGGGGGCATCACACCTCCACTTT. The chain uses TRBV6-5 and TRBJ1-6; D is possibly TRBD1 (6 bases). CDR1 MNHEY and CDR2 SVGAGI come from the germline V gene. This CDR3 is 14 amino acids long.

This clonotype has just one count. The junction does not match germline at one end; this may be a read error. J is TRBJ1-6 and V is TRBV20-1; D is possibly TRBD1 (5 bases). Looked up from germline, CDR1 is DFQATT and CDR2 is SNEGSKA (reference sequence). The CDR3 sequence is 13 residues long. The CDR3 DNA sequence: TGTAGTGCCACCTTGACTGGGGCTACACCCCTCCACTTT. Protein product: CSATLTGATPLHF.

Of note for this clonotype: Likely a read error: the CDR3 ends without its conserved phenylalanine or tryptophan. This chain uses TRBV4-3 with TRBJ2-3; D may be TRBD2 (6 bases). Trimming stripped 11 bases from V and 3 bases from J, with 15 bases between. The CDR3 loop spans 13 amino acids. The germline V gene has CDR1 LGHNA and CDR2 YSLEER. CDR3: CAWSWTTTDTQYY. DNA of the CDR3: TGCGCCTGGTCCTGGACTACGACAGATACGCAGTATTAT.

Notes on this clonotype: At one boundary the junction diverges from the germline segment, which might be a read error. The CDR3 coding sequence is TGTGCCTGCAGCTTGGGAAGGGGCGCGGTCACCTGGGAGCTGTTTTTT. Amino acid sequence: CACSLGRGAVTWELFF. The chain has TRBV5-5 and TRBJ2-2; D is perhaps TRBD1 (5 bases). Germline V lookup: CDR1 SGHKS, CDR2 YYEKEE (reference sequence). The CDR3 length is 16 residues.

As for this clonotype: The junction shows a germline mismatch at one end, possibly a read error. The V call is TRBV6-5, the J call TRBJ2-1; TRBD2 matches at 8 bases. The CDR3 extends over 15 amino acids. Germline values: CDR1 MNHEY, CDR2 SVGAGI. This chain's CDR3 is CASSYRRGGYKEQFF. CDR3 in DNA: TGTGCCAGCAGTTACCGACGGGGGGGTTACAAAGAGCAGTTCTTC.

Regarding this clonotype: One end of the junction does not line up with germline, which may come from a read error. The CDR3 here is CARGLAVNTGEPFF. In DNA form, the CDR3 reads TGCGCCCGCGGACTAGCGGTGAACACCGGGGAGCCGTTTTTT. V usage is TRBV10-1 and J usage is TRBJ2-2; TRBD2 matches 10 bases. The CDR3 is made up of 14 amino acids. Germline V gene sequence: CDR1 WNHNN, CDR2 SYGVQD (reference sequence).

This clonotype was seen a few times. The V gene is TRBV20-1, the J gene TRBJ2-3, with 9 bases aligning to TRBD2. In germline, CDR1 is DFQATT, CDR2 SNEGSKA (reference sequence). Trimming took 0 bases from V and 3 from J; bases not matched to a gene: 10. The CDR3 is 17 residues long. CDR3 in amino acids: CSARDPFVAGGTDTQYF. CDR3 coding DNA: TGCAGTGCTAGAGACCCCTTCGTTGCGGGGGGGACAGATACGCAGTATTTT.

This clonotype was recorded only once. V usage is TRBV28 and J usage is TRBJ2-7, with D possibly being TRBD1 or TRBD2 (5 bases each). The V and J ends lost 6 bases and 4 bases respectively, with 16 bases between them. This CDR3 is 14 amino acids long. The germline V gene has CDR1 MDHEN and CDR2 SYDVKM. The CDR3 here is CASRPGEGLYEQYF. In DNA form, the CDR3 reads TGTGCCAGCAGACCCGGAGAGGGGCTTTACGAGCAGTACTTC.

Details on this clonotype: Given the absence of the conserved phenylalanine or tryptophan at the CDR3 end, a read error is likely. The V and J genes are TRBV6-2 or TRBV6-3 and TRBJ2-7, with D unresolved. Trimming removed 6 bases from V and 5 bases from J, with 11 bases in between. This CDR3 is 12 amino acids long. The germline V gene has CDR1 MNHEY and CDR2 SVGEGT. The CDR3 DNA reads as TGTGCCAGCAGCATCCGGCCCGACGAGCAGTACATC. As protein: CASSIRPDEQYI.

As for this clonotype: A read error is possible here, since a much larger clone lies one base away. The V gene is TRBV12-3 or TRBV12-4, the J gene TRBJ2-6, with D unclear. This CDR3 region has 13 residues. The CDR3 loop is CASSLNGVNVLTF. Written as DNA, the CDR3 is TGTGCCAGCAGTCTCAATGGGGTCAACGTCCTGACTTTC.

A note on this clonotype: A clone one base away is much larger, so this may be a read error. Because it lacks the conserved phenylalanine or tryptophan at the end, this CDR3 is likely a read error. The V gene is TRBV6-5, the J gene TRBJ1-2, with a weak D call TRBD1 (6 bases). Germline CDR1 and CDR2: MNHEY and SVGAGI. The CDR3 totals 15 residues. Trimming stripped 7 bases from V and 1 base from J, with 16 bases between. In nucleotides, the CDR3 is TGTGCCAGCACAAGAGATAGCAGGGGTAACTATGGCTACACCTCC. Its translation: CASTRDSRGNYGYTS.

This clonotype was observed a handful of times. This may stem from a read error, because a much larger clone lies one nucleotide away. The rearrangement joins TRBV11-3 to TRBJ2-1, with 9 positions matching TRBD2. The CDR3 is 15 residues long. CDR1 and CDR2 from the germline V gene are SGHNT and YENEEA. The CDR3 protein is CTSRFRAGGVNEQFF. The CDR3 coding sequence is TGTACCAGCAGATTCAGAGCGGGGGGCGTGAATGAGCAGTTCTTC.

V is TRBV6-5 and J is TRBJ1-6, with D uncertain. The CDR3 runs 13 residues. The V gene's germline CDR1 is MNHEY and CDR2 SVGAGI. Trimming removed 1 base at V and 19 bases at J, with 17 bases between. The CDR3 here is CASSYFELRPPHF. The CDR3 nucleotides are TGTGCCAGCAGTTACTTTGAATTAAGACCCCCTCACTTT.

About this clonotype itself: Because the CDR3 is missing its conserved closing phenylalanine or tryptophan, this is likely a read error. The V and J genes are TRBV11-2 and TRBJ2-1; the D gene could be TRBD1 or TRBD2 (5 bases each). V was trimmed by 7 bases and J by 4 bases, leaving 14 bases between them. The CDR3 is 14 residues long. Looked up from germline, CDR1 is SGHAT and CDR2 is FQNNGV. CDR3 sequence (DNA): TGTGCCAGCACCCGGGACCGAGCATACAATGAGCAGTTCTTA. Translation gives CASTRDRAYNEQFL.

The chain combines TRBV20-1 with TRBJ2-5, with D unresolved. The germline V gene has CDR1 DFQATT and CDR2 SNEGSKA (reference sequence). V was trimmed by 0 bases and J by 2 bases, leaving 13 bases between them. The CDR3 is 15 residues long. CDR3 sequence reads: CSARDWQRIQETQYF. The CDR3 coding sequence is TGCAGTGCTAGAGATTGGCAGCGCATTCAAGAGACCCAGTACTTC.